What follows is one T cell receptor beta chain and its context. The target antigen is unknown. The record originates from a study of OX40 agonist ivuxolimab in advanced cancers. For the study at large: Two patients with cutaneous melanoma and one with hepatocellular carcinoma, three in total, showed partial responses.

Sequenced by immunoSEQ multiplex PCR; TCRdb stores in-frame clones only, minus some. Among more than 65,000 clones, approximately 90% were seen once, and the ten largest hold more than 0.85%. Germline CDR1 and CDR2: SNHLY and FYNNEI. The CDR3 has 14 amino acids. V was cut by 6 bases and J by 7 bases, with 13 bases left in between. Points from the study as a whole: Fewer expanded clones were found on average in CD4+ than in CD8+ T cells.

Sequencing was performed on CD4+ or CD8+ T cells sorted from blood, taken in a trial of the OX40 agonist ivuxolimab. The TCR originated in an adult with an advanced solid tumor such as melanoma, head and neck, liver or kidney cancer. The chain has TRBV2 and TRBJ1-6; D perhaps matches TRBD1 (5 bases). Here the CDR3 reads CASRRLGVNSPLHF. The CDR3 nucleotides read TGTGCCAGCAGGCGACTGGGGGTAAATTCACCCCTCCACTTT.